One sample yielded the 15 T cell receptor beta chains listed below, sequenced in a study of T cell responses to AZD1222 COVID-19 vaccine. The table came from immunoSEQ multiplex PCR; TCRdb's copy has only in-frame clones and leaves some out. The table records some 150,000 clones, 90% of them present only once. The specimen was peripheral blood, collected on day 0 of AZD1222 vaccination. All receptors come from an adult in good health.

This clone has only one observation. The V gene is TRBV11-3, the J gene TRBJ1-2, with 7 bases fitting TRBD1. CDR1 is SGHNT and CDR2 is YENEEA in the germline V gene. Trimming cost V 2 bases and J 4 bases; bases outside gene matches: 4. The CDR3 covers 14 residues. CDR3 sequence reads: CASSLMGQSYGYTF. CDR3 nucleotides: TGTGCCAGCAGCTTAATGGGACAGTCCTATGGCTACACCTTC.

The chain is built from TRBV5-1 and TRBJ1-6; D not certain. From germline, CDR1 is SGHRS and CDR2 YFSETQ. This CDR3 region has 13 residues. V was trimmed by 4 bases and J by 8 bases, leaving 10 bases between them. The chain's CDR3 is CASSERSDSPLHF. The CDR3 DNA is TGCGCCAGCAGCGAAAGGTCTGATTCACCCCTCCACTTT.

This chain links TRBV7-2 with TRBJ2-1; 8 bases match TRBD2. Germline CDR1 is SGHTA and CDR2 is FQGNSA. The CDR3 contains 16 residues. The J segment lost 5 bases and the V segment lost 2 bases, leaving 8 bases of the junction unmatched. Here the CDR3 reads CASSLRGRGGDNEQFF. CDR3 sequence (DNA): TGTGCCAGCAGCTTAAGGGGCCGGGGGGGAGACAATGAGCAGTTCTTC.

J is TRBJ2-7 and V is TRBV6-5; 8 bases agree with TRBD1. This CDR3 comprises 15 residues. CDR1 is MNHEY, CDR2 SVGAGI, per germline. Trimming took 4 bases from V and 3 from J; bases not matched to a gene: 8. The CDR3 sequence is CASSSGQGKNYEQYF. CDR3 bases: TGTGCCAGCAGTTCTGGACAGGGTAAGAACTACGAGCAGTACTTC.

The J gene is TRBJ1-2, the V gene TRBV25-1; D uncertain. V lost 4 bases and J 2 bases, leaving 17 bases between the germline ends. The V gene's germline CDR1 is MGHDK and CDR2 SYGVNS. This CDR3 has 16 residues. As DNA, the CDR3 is TGTGCCAGCAGTGGAGTGGGCAGATCCTCGAACTATGGCTACACCTTC. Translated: CASSGVGRSSNYGYTF.

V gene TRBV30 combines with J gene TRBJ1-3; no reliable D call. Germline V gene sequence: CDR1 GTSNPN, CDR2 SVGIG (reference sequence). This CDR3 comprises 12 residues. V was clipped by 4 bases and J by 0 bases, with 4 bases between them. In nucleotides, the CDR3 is TGTGCCTGGACATACTCTGGAAACACCATATATTTT. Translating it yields CAWTYSGNTIYF.

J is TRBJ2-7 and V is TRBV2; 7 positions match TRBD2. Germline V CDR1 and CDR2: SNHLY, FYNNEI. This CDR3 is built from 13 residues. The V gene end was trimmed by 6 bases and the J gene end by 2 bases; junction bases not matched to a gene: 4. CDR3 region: CASRLADPYEQYF. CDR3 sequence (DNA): TGTGCCAGCAGGCTAGCGGATCCCTACGAGCAGTACTTC. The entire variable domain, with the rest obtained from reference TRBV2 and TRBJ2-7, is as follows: EPEVTQTPSHQVTQMGQEVILRCVPISNHLYFYWYRQILGQKVEFLVSFYNNEISEKSEIFDDQFSVERPDGSNFTLKIRSTKLEDSAMYFCASRLADPYEQYFGPGTRLTVT.

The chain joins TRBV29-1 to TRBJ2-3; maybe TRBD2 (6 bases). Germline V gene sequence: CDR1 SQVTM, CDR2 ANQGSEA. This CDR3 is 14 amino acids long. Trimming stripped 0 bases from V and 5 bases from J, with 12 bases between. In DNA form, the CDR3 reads TGCAGCGTTGAAGACGGGCTAGCGCAAGATACGCAGTATTTT. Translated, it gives CSVEDGLAQDTQYF.

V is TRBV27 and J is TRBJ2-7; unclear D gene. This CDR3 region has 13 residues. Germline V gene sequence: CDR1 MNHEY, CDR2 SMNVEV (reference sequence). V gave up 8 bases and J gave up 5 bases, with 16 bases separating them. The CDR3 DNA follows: TGTGCCAGCGCGCTTACCCAGAGAGACGAGCAGTACTTC. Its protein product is CASALTQRDEQYF.

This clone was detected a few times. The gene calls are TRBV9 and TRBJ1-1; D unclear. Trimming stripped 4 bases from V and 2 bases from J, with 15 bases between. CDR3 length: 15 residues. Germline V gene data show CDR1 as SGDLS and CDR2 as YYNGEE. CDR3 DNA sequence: TGTGCCAGCAGCCCCTCAGTGGGTTCCAACACTGAAGCTTTCTTT. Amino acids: CASSPSVGSNTEAFF.

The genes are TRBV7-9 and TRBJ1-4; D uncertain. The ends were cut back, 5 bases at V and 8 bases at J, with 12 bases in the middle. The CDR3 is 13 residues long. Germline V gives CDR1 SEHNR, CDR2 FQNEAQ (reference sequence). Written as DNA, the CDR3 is TGTGCCAGCAGCCTGAACGTGGGCGAAAAACTGTTTTTT. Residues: CASSLNVGEKLFF. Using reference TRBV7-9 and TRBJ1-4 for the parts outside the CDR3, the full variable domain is DTGVSQNPRHKITKRGQNVTFRCDPISEHNRLYWYRQTLGQGPEFLTYFQNEAQLEKSRLLSDRFSAERPKGSFSTLEIQRTEQGDSAMYLCASSLNVGEKLFFGSGTQLSVL.

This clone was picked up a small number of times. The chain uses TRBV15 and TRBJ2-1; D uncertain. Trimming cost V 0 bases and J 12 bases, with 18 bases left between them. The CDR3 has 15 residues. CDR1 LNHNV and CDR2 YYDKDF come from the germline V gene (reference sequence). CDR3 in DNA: TGTGCCACCAGCAGAGATATAGAATTGGGTCATGGGCAGTTCTTC. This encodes CATSRDIELGHGQFF. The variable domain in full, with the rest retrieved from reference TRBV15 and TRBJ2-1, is DAMVIQNPRYQVTQFGKPVTLSCSQTLNHNVMYWYQQKSSQAPKLLFHYYDKDFNNEADTPDNFQSRRPNTSFCFLDIRSPGLGDTAMYLCATSRDIELGHGQFFGPGTRLTVL.

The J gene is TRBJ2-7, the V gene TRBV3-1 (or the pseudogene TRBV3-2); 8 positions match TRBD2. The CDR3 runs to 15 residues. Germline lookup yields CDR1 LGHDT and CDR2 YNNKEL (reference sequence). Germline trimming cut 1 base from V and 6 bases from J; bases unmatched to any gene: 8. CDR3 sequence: CASSQAASGLSEQYF. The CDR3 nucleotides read TGTGCCAGCAGCCAAGCGGCTAGCGGGCTATCCGAGCAGTACTTC.

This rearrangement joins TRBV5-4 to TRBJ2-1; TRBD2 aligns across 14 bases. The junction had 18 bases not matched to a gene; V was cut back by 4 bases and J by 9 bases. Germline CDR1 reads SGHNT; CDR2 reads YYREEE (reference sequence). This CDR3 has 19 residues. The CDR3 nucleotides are TGTGCCAGCAGCGTACGAGGGACTAGCGGGAGCGGGGGGAGCGGTGAGCAGTTCTTC. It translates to CASSVRGTSGSGGSGEQFF.

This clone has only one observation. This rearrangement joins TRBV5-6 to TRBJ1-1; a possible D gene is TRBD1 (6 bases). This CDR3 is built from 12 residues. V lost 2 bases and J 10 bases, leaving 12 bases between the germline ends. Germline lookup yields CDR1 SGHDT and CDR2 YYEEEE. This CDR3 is CASSFTGMSAFF. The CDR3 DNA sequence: TGTGCCAGCAGCTTCACAGGGATGTCAGCTTTCTTT.